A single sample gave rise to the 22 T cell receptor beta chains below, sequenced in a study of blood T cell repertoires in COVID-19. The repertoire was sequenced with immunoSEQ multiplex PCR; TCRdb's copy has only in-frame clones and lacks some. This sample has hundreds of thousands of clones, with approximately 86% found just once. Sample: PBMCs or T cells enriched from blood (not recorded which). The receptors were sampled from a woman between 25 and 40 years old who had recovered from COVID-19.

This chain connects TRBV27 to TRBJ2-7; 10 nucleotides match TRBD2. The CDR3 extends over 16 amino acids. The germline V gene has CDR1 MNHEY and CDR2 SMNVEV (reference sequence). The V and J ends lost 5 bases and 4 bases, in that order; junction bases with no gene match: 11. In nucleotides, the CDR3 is TGTGCCAGCAGTCCCGTAAGCGGGAGGGCCCATTACGAGCAGTACTTC. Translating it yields CASSPVSGRAHYEQYF.

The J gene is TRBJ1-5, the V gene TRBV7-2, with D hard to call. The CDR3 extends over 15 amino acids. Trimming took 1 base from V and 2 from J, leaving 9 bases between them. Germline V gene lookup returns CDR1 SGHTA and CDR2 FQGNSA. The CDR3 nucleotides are TGTGCCAGCAGCTTAGGGTCCCGGGGCAATCAGCCCCAGCATTTT. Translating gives CASSLGSRGNQPQHF.

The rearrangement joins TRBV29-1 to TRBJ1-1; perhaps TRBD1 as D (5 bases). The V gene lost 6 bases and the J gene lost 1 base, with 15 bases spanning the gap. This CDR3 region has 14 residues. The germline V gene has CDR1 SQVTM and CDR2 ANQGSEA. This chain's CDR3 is CSVHGRAKNTEAFF. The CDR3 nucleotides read TGCAGCGTCCACGGCAGGGCCAAGAACACTGAAGCTTTCTTT.

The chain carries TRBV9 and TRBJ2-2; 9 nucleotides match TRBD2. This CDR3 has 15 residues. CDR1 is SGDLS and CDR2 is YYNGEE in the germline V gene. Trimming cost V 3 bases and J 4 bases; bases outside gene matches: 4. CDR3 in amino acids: CASSGLAGATGELFF. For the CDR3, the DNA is TGTGCCAGCAGCGGATTAGCGGGAGCCACCGGGGAGCTGTTTTTT.

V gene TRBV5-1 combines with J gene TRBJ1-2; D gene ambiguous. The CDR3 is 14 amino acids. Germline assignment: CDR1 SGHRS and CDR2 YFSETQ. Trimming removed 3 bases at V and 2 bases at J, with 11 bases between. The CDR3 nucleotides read TGCGCCAGCAGCTCCCCCCCGCAGAACTATGGCTACACCTTC. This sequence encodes CASSSPPQNYGYTF.

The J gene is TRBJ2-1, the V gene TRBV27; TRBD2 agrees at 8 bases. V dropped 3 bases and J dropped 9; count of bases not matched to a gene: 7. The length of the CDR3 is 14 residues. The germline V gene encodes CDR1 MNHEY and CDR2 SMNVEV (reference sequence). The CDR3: CASSFWSGGSEQFF. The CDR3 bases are TGTGCCAGCAGTTTCTGGAGCGGGGGAAGTGAGCAGTTCTTC.

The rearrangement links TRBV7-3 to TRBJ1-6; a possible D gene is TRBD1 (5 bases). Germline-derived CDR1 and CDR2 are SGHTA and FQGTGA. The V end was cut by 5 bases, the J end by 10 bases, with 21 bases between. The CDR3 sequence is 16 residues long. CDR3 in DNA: TGTGCCAGCAGCCTGGGGGGTGGCATATATGAATCACCCCTCCACTTT. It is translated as CASSLGGGIYESPLHF.

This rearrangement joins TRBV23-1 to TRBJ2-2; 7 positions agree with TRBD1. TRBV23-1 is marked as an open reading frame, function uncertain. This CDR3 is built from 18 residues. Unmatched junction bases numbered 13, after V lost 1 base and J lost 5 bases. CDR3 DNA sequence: TGCGCCAGCAGTCAATACGGCCCTTCGACAGGGCGAACCGGGGAGCTGTTTTTT. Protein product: CASSQYGPSTGRTGELFF.

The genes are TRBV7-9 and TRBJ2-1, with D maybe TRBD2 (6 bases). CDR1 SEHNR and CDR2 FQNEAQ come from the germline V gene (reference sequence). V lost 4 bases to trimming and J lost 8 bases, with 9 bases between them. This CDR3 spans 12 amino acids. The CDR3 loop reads CASSSSSDEQFF. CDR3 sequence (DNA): TGTGCCAGCAGCTCCTCTAGCGATGAGCAGTTCTTC.

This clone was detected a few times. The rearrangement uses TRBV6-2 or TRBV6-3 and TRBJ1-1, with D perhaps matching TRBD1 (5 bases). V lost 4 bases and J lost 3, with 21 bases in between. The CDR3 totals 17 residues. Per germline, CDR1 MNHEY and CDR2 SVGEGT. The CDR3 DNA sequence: TGTGCCAGCAGTTCCACGAAAGAACCCGGGGACTACACTGAAGCTTTCTTT. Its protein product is CASSSTKEPGDYTEAFF.

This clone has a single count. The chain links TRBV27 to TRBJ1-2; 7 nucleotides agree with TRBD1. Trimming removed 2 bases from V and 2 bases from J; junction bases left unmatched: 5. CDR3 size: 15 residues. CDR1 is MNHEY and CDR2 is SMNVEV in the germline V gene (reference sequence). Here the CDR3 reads CASSLRETGNYGYTF. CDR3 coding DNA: TGTGCCAGCAGTTTAAGGGAGACAGGGAACTATGGCTACACCTTC.

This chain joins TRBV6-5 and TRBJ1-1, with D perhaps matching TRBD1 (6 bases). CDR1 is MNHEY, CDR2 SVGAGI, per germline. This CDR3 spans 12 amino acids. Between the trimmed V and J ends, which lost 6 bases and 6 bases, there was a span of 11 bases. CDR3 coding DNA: TGTGCCAGCAGATCCCGACAGGCTGAAGCTTTCTTT. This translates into CASRSRQAEAFF.

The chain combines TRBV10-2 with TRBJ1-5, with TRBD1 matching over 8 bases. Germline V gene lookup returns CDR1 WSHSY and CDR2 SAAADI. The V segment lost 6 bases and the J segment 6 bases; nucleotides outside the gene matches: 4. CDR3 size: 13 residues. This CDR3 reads CASREDRVQPQHF. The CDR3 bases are TGCGCCAGCAGAGAGGACAGGGTTCAGCCCCAGCATTTT.

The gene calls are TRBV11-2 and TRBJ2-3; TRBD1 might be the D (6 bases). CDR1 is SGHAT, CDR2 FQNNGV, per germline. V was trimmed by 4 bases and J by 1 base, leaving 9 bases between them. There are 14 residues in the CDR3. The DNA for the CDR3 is TGTGCCAGCAGCTGGACAGCCGGCACAGATACGCAGTATTTT. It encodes CASSWTAGTDTQYF.

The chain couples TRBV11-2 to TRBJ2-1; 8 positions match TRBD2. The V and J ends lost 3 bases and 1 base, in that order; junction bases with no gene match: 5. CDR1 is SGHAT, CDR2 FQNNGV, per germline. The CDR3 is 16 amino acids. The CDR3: CASSFTGRVSYNEQFF. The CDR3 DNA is TGTGCCAGCAGCTTTACCGGGAGGGTATCCTACAATGAGCAGTTCTTC.

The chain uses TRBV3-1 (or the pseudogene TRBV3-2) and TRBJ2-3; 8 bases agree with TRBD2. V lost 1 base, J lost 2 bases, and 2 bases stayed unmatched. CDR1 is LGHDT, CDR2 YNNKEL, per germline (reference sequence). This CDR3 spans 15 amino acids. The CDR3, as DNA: TGTGCCAGCAGCCAAGCGGGAGGGTTCACAGATACGCAGTATTTT. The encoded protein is CASSQAGGFTDTQYF.

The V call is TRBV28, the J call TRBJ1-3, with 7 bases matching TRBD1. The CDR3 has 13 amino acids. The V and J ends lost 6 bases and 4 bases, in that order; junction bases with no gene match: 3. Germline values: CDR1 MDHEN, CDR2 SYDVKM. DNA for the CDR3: TGTGCCAGCAGCCCAGGGGGAGGAAACACCATATATTTT. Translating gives CASSPGGGNTIYF.

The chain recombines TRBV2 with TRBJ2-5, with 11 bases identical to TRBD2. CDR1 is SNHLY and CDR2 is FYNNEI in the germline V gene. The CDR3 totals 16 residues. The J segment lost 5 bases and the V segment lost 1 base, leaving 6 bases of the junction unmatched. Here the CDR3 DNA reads TGTGCCAGCAGTGAAGGGGTAGCGGGGGGGCAGGAGACCCAGTACTTC. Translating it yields CASSEGVAGGQETQYF.

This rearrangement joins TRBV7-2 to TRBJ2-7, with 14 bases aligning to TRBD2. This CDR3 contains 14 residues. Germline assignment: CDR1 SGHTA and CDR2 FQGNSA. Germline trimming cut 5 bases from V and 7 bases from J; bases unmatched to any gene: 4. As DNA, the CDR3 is TGTGCCAGCAGCGGACTAGCGGGGGGACGGGAGCAGTACTTC. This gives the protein CASSGLAGGREQYF.

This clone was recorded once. The CDR3 region is CASSQMGTGGGTEAFF. The CDR3 DNA is TGTGCCAGCAGCCAGATGGGGACAGGGGGCGGCACTGAAGCTTTCTTT. The chain links TRBV5-4 to TRBJ1-1; 12 bases agree with TRBD1. Germline assignment: CDR1 SGHNT and CDR2 YYREEE (reference sequence). This CDR3 contains 16 residues. J gave up 4 bases and V 4 bases, and 8 bases lay outside the gene matches. The complete variable domain, with remaining parts taken from reference TRBV5-4 and TRBJ1-1, reads ETGVTQSPTHLIKTRGQQVTLRCSSQSGHNTVSWYQQALGQGPQFIFQYYREEENGRGNFPPRFSGLQFPNYSSELNVNALELDDSALYLCASSQMGTGGGTEAFFGQGTRLTVV.

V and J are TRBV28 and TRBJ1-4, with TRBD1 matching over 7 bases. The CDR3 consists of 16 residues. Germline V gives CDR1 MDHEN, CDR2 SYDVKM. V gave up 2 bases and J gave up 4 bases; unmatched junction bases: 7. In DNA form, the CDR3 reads TGTGCCAGCAGTTTAGAGAGGGGGCAGGGTAATGAAAAACTGTTTTTT. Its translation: CASSLERGQGNEKLFF.

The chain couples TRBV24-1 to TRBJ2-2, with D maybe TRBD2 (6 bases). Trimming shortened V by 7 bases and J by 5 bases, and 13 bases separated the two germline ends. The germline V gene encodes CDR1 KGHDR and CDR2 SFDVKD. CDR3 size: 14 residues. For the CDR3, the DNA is TGTGCCACCAGCTTCCGCGGGGAAACCGGGGAGCTGTTTTTT. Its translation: CATSFRGETGELFF.